The rows below give T cell receptor beta chains drawn from one sample of a study of OX40 agonist ivuxolimab in advanced cancers. Sequencing was performed with immunoSEQ multiplex PCR; in TCRdb, only in-frame clones are kept and a portion is missing. The table shows fewer than 65,000 clones, with 80% to 90% occurring only once. Sequenced here: CD4+ or CD8+ T cells sorted from blood, sampled in a trial of the OX40 agonist ivuxolimab. The receptors stem from an adult with an advanced solid tumor such as melanoma, head and neck, liver or kidney cancer. Both conserved end residues are part of each CDR3. A D gene is named only where the DNA matches it firmly. Expanded clones are given a class, and other clones once, few, many or no size at all.

J gene: TRBJ2-3
V gene: TRBV6-5
D gene: .
CDR3 length: 15
clone size: .
CDR3 DNA: TGTGCCAGCACCCGGGCGGCTAGCAGGGGAGATACGCAGTATTTT
CDR3 protein: CASTRAASRGDTQYF

J gene: TRBJ2-5
V gene: TRBV19
D gene: .
CDR3 length: 18
clone size: .
CDR3 DNA: TGTGCCAGTAGTCTCTTTTCTCCGGGCGCTACCGGGCAAGAGACCCAGTACTTC
CDR3 protein: CASSLFSPGATGQETQYF

J gene: TRBJ1-6
V gene: TRBV28
D gene: TRBD1
CDR3 length: 14
clone size: .
CDR3 DNA: TGTGCCAGCAGTTTGACAGGGGATGGTTCACCCCTCCACTTT
CDR3 protein: CASSLTGDGSPLHF

J gene: TRBJ2-7
V gene: TRBV4-1
D gene: TRBD2
CDR3 length: 15
clone size: .
CDR3 DNA: TGCGCCAGTAGCCCGACTAGCGGGAATTACTACGAGCAGTACTTC
CDR3 protein: CASSPTSGNYYEQYF

J gene: TRBJ1-2
V gene: TRBV28
D gene: .
CDR3 length: 11
clone size: few
CDR3 DNA: TGTGCCAGCAGTTGGAGGGGTGGCTACACCTTC
CDR3 protein: CASSWRGGYTF

J gene: TRBJ2-1
V gene: TRBV27
D gene: TRBD2
CDR3 length: 16
clone size: .
CDR3 DNA: TGTGCCAGCAGCGGTTACGGACTAGCGGGAGTTAATGAGCAGTTCTTC
CDR3 protein: CASSGYGLAGVNEQFF

J gene: TRBJ2-3
V gene: TRBV4-1
D gene: .
CDR3 length: 16
clone size: .
CDR3 DNA: TGCGCCAGCAGCCCTCCGAGGGCGGATAGCACAGATACGCAGTATTTT
CDR3 protein: CASSPPRADSTDTQYF

J gene: TRBJ1-2
V gene: TRBV18
D gene: .
CDR3 length: 11
clone size: .
CDR3 DNA: TGTGCCAGCTCACCAGGGGATGGCTACACCTTC
CDR3 protein: CASSPGDGYTF

J gene: TRBJ2-5
V gene: TRBV11-2
D gene: .
CDR3 length: 17
clone size: once
CDR3 DNA: TGTGCCAGCAGCCCTGGGACTTTTGGGGGGAACCAAGAGACCCAGTACTTC
CDR3 protein: CASSPGTFGGNQETQYF

J gene: TRBJ1-2
V gene: TRBV27
D gene: .
CDR3 length: 13
clone size: .
CDR3 DNA: TGTGCCAGCAGTTTAAGCCCCCCAGGGGGCTACACCTTC
CDR3 protein: CASSLSPPGGYTF

J gene: TRBJ2-3
V gene: TRBV7-2
D gene: .
CDR3 length: 13
clone size: .
CDR3 DNA: TGTGCCAGCAGCCTGGACTACACAGATACGCAGTATTTT
CDR3 protein: CASSLDYTDTQYF

J gene: TRBJ1-2
V gene: TRBV2
D gene: .
CDR3 length: 13
clone size: .
CDR3 DNA: TGTGCCAGCAGCCCCCAAGGGGGCTATGGCTACACCTTC
CDR3 protein: CASSPQGGYGYTF

J gene: TRBJ1-1
V gene: TRBV5-1
D gene: .
CDR3 length: 13
clone size: .
CDR3 DNA: TGCGCCAGCAGACAGGGCCTGACCCTTGAAGCTTTCTTT
CDR3 protein: CASRQGLTLEAFF

J gene: TRBJ2-7
V gene: TRBV11-2
D gene: TRBD2
CDR3 length: 15
clone size: .
CDR3 DNA: TGTGCCAGCAGCAAGAGCGGGGGCTTGGACTACGAGCAGTACTTC
CDR3 protein: CASSKSGGLDYEQYF

J gene: TRBJ2-7
V gene: TRBV7-2
D gene: .
CDR3 length: 15
clone size: medium-sized
CDR3 DNA: TGTGCCAGCAGCTTAGACAGGAGAATGTCCTACGAGCAGTACTTC
CDR3 protein: CASSLDRRMSYEQYF

J gene: TRBJ2-5
V gene: TRBV6-1
D gene: .
CDR3 length: 13
clone size: .
CDR3 DNA: TGTGCCAGCAGTGAAGCTGGGGGGCGGACCCAGTACTTC
CDR3 protein: CASSEAGGRTQYF

J gene: TRBJ2-7
V gene: TRBV11-3
D gene: TRBD1
CDR3 length: 15
clone size: .
CDR3 DNA: TGTGCCAGCAGCGCGGAGACAGGGCTCTCCTACGAGCAGTACTTC
CDR3 protein: CASSAETGLSYEQYF

J gene: TRBJ1-3
V gene: TRBV7-9
D gene: .
CDR3 length: 17
clone size: .
CDR3 DNA: TGTGCCAGCAGCTTAACTCGCGTCGGGGCTACTGGAAACACCATATATTTT
CDR3 protein: CASSLTRVGATGNTIYF

J gene: TRBJ1-2
V gene: TRBV7-9
D gene: .
CDR3 length: 13
clone size: .
CDR3 DNA: TGTGCCAGCAGCCAGGGGAGCACCTATGGCTACACCTTC
CDR3 protein: CASSQGSTYGYTF

J gene: TRBJ2-3
V gene: TRBV5-1
D gene: .
CDR3 length: 14
clone size: .
CDR3 DNA: TGCGCCAGCAGCTTGACACAGAGCACAGATACGCAGTATTTT
CDR3 protein: CASSLTQSTDTQYF

J gene: TRBJ2-1
V gene: TRBV10-3
D gene: TRBD2
CDR3 length: 14
clone size: .
CDR3 DNA: TGTGCCATCAGTGTAGCTAGCGGGTCGAATGAGCAGTTCTTC
CDR3 protein: CAISVASGSNEQFF

J gene: TRBJ1-4
V gene: TRBV15
D gene: .
CDR3 length: 13
clone size: .
CDR3 DNA: TGTGCCACCAGCAGGGCAGCTAATGAAAAACTGTTTTTT
CDR3 protein: CATSRAANEKLFF

J gene: TRBJ2-1
V gene: TRBV9
D gene: TRBD2
CDR3 length: 17
clone size: .
CDR3 DNA: TGTGCCAGCAGTCCCGGGGGGGGGCGAGGCTCCTACAATGAGCAGTTCTTC
CDR3 protein: CASSPGGGRGSYNEQFF

J gene: TRBJ1-5
V gene: TRBV21-1
D gene: .
CDR3 length: 14
clone size: .
CDR3 DNA: TGTGCCAGCAGCAAAGCGCAGGGATGTCAGCCCCAGCATTTT
CDR3 protein: CASSKAQGCQPQHF

J gene: TRBJ2-3
V gene: TRBV7-9
D gene: TRBD1
CDR3 length: 15
clone size: .
CDR3 DNA: TGTGCCAGCAGCTCCCGGGACAGTACCACAGATACGCAGTATTTT
CDR3 protein: CASSSRDSTTDTQYF

J gene: TRBJ2-4
V gene: TRBV7-2
D gene: .
CDR3 length: 16
clone size: .
CDR3 DNA: TGTGCCAGCAGCGCGGAGAGGCAACTAGCCAAAAACATTCAGTACTTC
CDR3 protein: CASSAERQLAKNIQYF

J gene: TRBJ2-2
V gene: TRBV19
D gene: .
CDR3 length: 14
clone size: .
CDR3 DNA: TGTGCCAGTAGTCAACGGGGGAGCACCGGGGAGCTGTTTTTT
CDR3 protein: CASSQRGSTGELFF

J gene: TRBJ1-2
V gene: TRBV6-1
D gene: .
CDR3 length: 13
clone size: .
CDR3 DNA: TGTGCCAGCAGTGGACGGAGCGGCTATGGCTACACCTTC
CDR3 protein: CASSGRSGYGYTF

J gene: TRBJ1-3
V gene: TRBV7-2
D gene: .
CDR3 length: 14
clone size: .
CDR3 DNA: TGTGCCAGCAGCTCCACAATTTCTGGAAACACCATATATTTT
CDR3 protein: CASSSTISGNTIYF

J gene: TRBJ2-3
V gene: TRBV7-3
D gene: TRBD2
CDR3 length: 22
clone size: .
CDR3 DNA: TGTGCCAGCAGCTTAATATCCCGTATAAGGACTAGCGGGGCCTCTAGCACAGATACGCAGTATTTT
CDR3 protein: CASSLISRIRTSGASSTDTQYF

J gene: TRBJ2-7
V gene: TRBV10-2
D gene: .
CDR3 length: 13
clone size: .
CDR3 DNA: TGCGCCAGCAGTGAGTTATCGTCCTACGAGCAGTACTTC
CDR3 protein: CASSELSSYEQYF

J gene: TRBJ1-5
V gene: TRBV10-1
D gene: .
CDR3 length: 16
clone size: few
CDR3 DNA: TGCGCCAGCAGTGCTACGGGGGAGGTAGGCAATCAGCCCCAGCATTTT
CDR3 protein: CASSATGEVGNQPQHF

J gene: TRBJ2-7
V gene: TRBV6-5
D gene: .
CDR3 length: 14
clone size: .
CDR3 DNA: TGTGCCAGCAGTTACTCAGGGGGGCGGGACGAGCAGTACTTC
CDR3 protein: CASSYSGGRDEQYF

J gene: TRBJ2-7
V gene: TRBV2
D gene: .
CDR3 length: 12
clone size: .
CDR3 DNA: TGTGCCAGCAGTCTCTACCCCTACGAGCAGTACTTC
CDR3 protein: CASSLYPYEQYF

J gene: TRBJ1-1
V gene: TRBV13
D gene: .
CDR3 length: 11
clone size: .
CDR3 DNA: TGTGCCAGCAGCACGACAGGTGAAGCTTTCTTT
CDR3 protein: CASSTTGEAFF

J gene: TRBJ1-2
V gene: TRBV11-2
D gene: TRBD1
CDR3 length: 14
clone size: once
CDR3 DNA: TGTGCCAGCAGCCCACGGGACAGGGGATATGGCTACACCTTC
CDR3 protein: CASSPRDRGYGYTF

J gene: TRBJ1-6
V gene: TRBV5-1
D gene: .
CDR3 length: 18
clone size: .
CDR3 DNA: TGCGCCAGCAGCCAAAGGGCCCACCGATCGGGATATGATTCACCCCTCCACTTT
CDR3 protein: CASSQRAHRSGYDSPLHF

J gene: TRBJ2-1
V gene: TRBV13
D gene: .
CDR3 length: 12
clone size: .
CDR3 DNA: TGTGCCAGCAGCTCCCCCGGGCCACCGCAGTTCTTC
CDR3 protein: CASSSPGPPQFF

J gene: TRBJ2-1
V gene: TRBV4-1
D gene: .
CDR3 length: 12
clone size: .
CDR3 DNA: TGCGCCAGCAGCCGAGAGTCGGGTGAGCAGTTCTTC
CDR3 protein: CASSRESGEQFF

J gene: TRBJ2-7
V gene: TRBV19
D gene: .
CDR3 length: 14
clone size: once
CDR3 DNA: TGTGCCACTAAAGGGGGTAGCGGCTCCTACGAGCAGTACTTC
CDR3 protein: CATKGGSGSYEQYF

J gene: TRBJ1-1
V gene: TRBV28
D gene: .
CDR3 length: 13
clone size: few
CDR3 DNA: TGTGCCAGCAGGGCCGGGATTTACACTGAAGCTTTCTTT
CDR3 protein: CASRAGIYTEAFF

J gene: TRBJ2-1
V gene: TRBV27
D gene: TRBD2
CDR3 length: 17
clone size: .
CDR3 DNA: TGTGCCAGCAGTTTATCGACTAGCGGGTCCTCCTACAATGAGCAGTTCTTC
CDR3 protein: CASSLSTSGSSYNEQFF

J gene: TRBJ2-3
V gene: TRBV4-2
D gene: .
CDR3 length: 16
clone size: .
CDR3 DNA: TGTGCCAGCAGCCAAGGGCATACGGGCGGCACAGATACGCAGTATTTT
CDR3 protein: CASSQGHTGGTDTQYF

J gene: TRBJ2-3
V gene: TRBV7-9
D gene: TRBD1
CDR3 length: 15
clone size: once
CDR3 DNA: TGTGCCAGCAGCCCGTGGACAGGGTTCACAGATACGCAGTATTTT
CDR3 protein: CASSPWTGFTDTQYF

J gene: TRBJ2-3
V gene: TRBV10-3
D gene: TRBD2
CDR3 length: 17
clone size: .
CDR3 DNA: TGTGCCATCAGTGTGTATCTAGCGGGAGAGGGCACAGATACGCAGTATTTT
CDR3 protein: CAISVYLAGEGTDTQYF

J gene: TRBJ2-2
V gene: TRBV2
D gene: .
CDR3 length: 14
clone size: .
CDR3 DNA: TGTGCCAGCACGGTCCTCCCGAACACCGGGGAGCTGTTTTTT
CDR3 protein: CASTVLPNTGELFF

J gene: TRBJ2-7
V gene: TRBV5-1
D gene: TRBD2
CDR3 length: 15
clone size: .
CDR3 DNA: TGCGCCAGCAGCTTTACGGGACTAGCGGGCGGCGAGCAGTACTTC
CDR3 protein: CASSFTGLAGGEQYF

J gene: TRBJ2-5
V gene: TRBV29-1
D gene: TRBD1
CDR3 length: 15
clone size: .
CDR3 DNA: TGCAGCGTTACAGAGACCGGGACAGGGGGGGAGACCCAGTACTTC
CDR3 protein: CSVTETGTGGETQYF

J gene: TRBJ2-4
V gene: TRBV6-1
D gene: .
CDR3 length: 15
clone size: once
CDR3 DNA: TGTGCCAGCAGCACAGGGTCCAGCGGCAAAAACATTCAGTACTTC
CDR3 protein: CASSTGSSGKNIQYF